These 23 T cell receptor beta chains were sequenced from one sample in a study of blood T cell repertoires in COVID-19. Here immunoSEQ multiplex PCR was the method, and the copy in TCRdb shows in-frame clones only, minus some. The table lists approximately 67,000 clones, roughly nine tenths of them singletons. The sample taken for sequencing was peripheral blood. Source of these receptors: a woman over 75 with acute or convalescent COVID-19.

The rearrangement uses TRBV27 and TRBJ2-1, with 9 bases lining up with TRBD2. Looked up from germline, CDR1 is MNHEY and CDR2 is SMNVEV (reference sequence). With V trimmed by 1 base and J by 7 bases, 8 bases remained unmatched. This CDR3 has 16 residues. The CDR3 reads CASSLLLAGVGNEQFF. The DNA of the CDR3 is TGTGCCAGCAGTTTATTATTAGCGGGAGTTGGAAATGAGCAGTTCTTC.

The chain is built from TRBV11-2 and TRBJ1-2, with 8 bases matching TRBD1. The CDR3 totals 14 residues. Germline V gene lookup returns CDR1 SGHAT and CDR2 FQNNGV. V lost 8 bases, J lost 6 bases, and 11 bases stayed unmatched. The CDR3 protein is CASSTGVWKDGYTF. In DNA form, the CDR3 reads TGTGCCAGCTCGACAGGGGTGTGGAAGGATGGCTACACCTTC.

This chain joins TRBV5-5 and TRBJ1-1, with TRBD1 identical over 7 bases. Losses at the gene ends were 3 bases for V and 1 base for J; bases not matched to a gene: 0. Germline-derived CDR1 and CDR2 are SGHKS and YYEKEE (reference sequence). This CDR3 spans 13 amino acids. The CDR3 loop reads CASSWDRNTEAFF. As DNA, the CDR3 is TGTGCCAGCAGCTGGGACAGGAACACTGAAGCTTTCTTT.

The chain carries TRBV18 and TRBJ2-5; D may be TRBD2 (6 bases). This CDR3 has 15 amino acids. The ends were cut back, 0 bases at V and 4 bases at J, with 12 bases in the middle. The germline V gene encodes CDR1 KGHSH and CDR2 LQKENI. CDR3 loop: CASSPPRGEGETQYF. The DNA for the CDR3 is TGTGCCAGCTCACCACCGCGGGGAGAGGGAGAGACCCAGTACTTC.

The chain combines TRBV18 with TRBJ2-7; D perhaps matches TRBD1 (6 bases). CDR1 and CDR2 from the germline V gene are KGHSH and LQKENI. Trimming removed 5 bases from V and 6 bases from J, with 11 bases in between. CDR3 length: 12 residues. CDR3 region: CASSETGPEQYF. The CDR3 DNA sequence: TGTGCCAGCTCAGAGACAGGTCCCGAGCAGTACTTC.

This clone was observed a few times. CDR3 in amino acids: CASSPGQNYGYTF. The CDR3 bases are TGTGCCAGCAGCCCGGGACAGAACTATGGCTACACCTTC. The rearrangement links TRBV7-8 to TRBJ1-2, with TRBD1 matching over 7 bases. Germline assignment: CDR1 SGHVS and CDR2 FQNEAQ. V trimming: 5 bases; J trimming: 2 bases; junction bases outside the gene matches: 2. This CDR3 has 13 residues.

This chain links TRBV7-3 with TRBJ2-2; perhaps TRBD1 as D (7 bases). Trimming left V 5 bases short and J 1 base short, with 14 bases between. The CDR3 is 16 amino acids. Looked up from germline, CDR1 is SGHTA and CDR2 is FQGTGA. CDR3 amino acids: CASSLQGGGNTGELFF. Written as DNA, the CDR3 is TGTGCCAGCAGCCTCCAGGGGGGAGGGAACACCGGGGAGCTGTTTTTT.

This chain links TRBV5-5 with TRBJ1-1, with D tentatively TRBD1 (5 bases). V gave up 7 bases and J gave up 1 base, with 17 bases separating them. CDR3 length: 15 residues. CDR1 and CDR2 (germline): SGHKS, YYEKEE (reference sequence). CDR3 bases: TGTGCCAGCGTCACAGGCTTTACGTCGAACACTGAAGCTTTCTTT. It translates to CASVTGFTSNTEAFF.

V is TRBV29-1 and J is TRBJ1-2, with D possibly matching TRBD1 (5 bases). V dropped 0 bases and J dropped 10 bases, with 12 bases sitting between them. Looked up from germline, CDR1 is SQVTM and CDR2 is ANQGSEA. CDR3 size: 12 residues. The CDR3 sequence is CSVEERGVTYTF. CDR3 sequence (DNA): TGCAGCGTTGAAGAACGGGGGGTAACCTACACCTTC.

This chain joins TRBV19 and TRBJ1-1; unclear D gene. CDR1 LNHDA and CDR2 SQIVND come from the germline V gene (reference sequence). CDR3 length: 13 amino acids. V lost 7 bases and J lost 5, with 14 bases in between. The CDR3 DNA sequence: TGTGCCAGTACGGAGGCCCTGAGGACTGAAGCTTTCTTT. Amino acids: CASTEALRTEAFF.

V usage is TRBV6-5 and J usage is TRBJ1-2; D is possibly TRBD1 (5 bases). V lost 7 bases and J 2 bases, leaving 11 bases between the germline ends. CDR1 MNHEY and CDR2 SVGAGI come from the germline V gene. The CDR3 extends over 13 amino acids. CDR3 nucleotides: TGTGCCAGCAAGGGGTGGGGCAACTATGGCTACACCTTC. Its translation is CASKGWGNYGYTF.

The V call is TRBV10-2, the J call TRBJ1-1; TRBD1 might be the D (5 bases). The CDR3 is made up of 14 amino acids. Per the germline V gene, CDR1 is WSHSY and CDR2 is SAAADI. The ends were cut back, 6 bases at V and 0 bases at J, with 11 bases in the middle. The DNA for the CDR3 is TGCGCCAGCAGCGCCCGACAGATGAACACTGAAGCTTTCTTT. It yields the protein CASSARQMNTEAFF.

This rearrangement joins TRBV11-2 to TRBJ1-3; D is undetermined. The CDR3 is made up of 15 amino acids. Trimming stripped 4 bases from V and 0 bases from J, with 10 bases between. CDR1 and CDR2 (germline): SGHAT, FQNNGV. The CDR3 reads CASSYVRSSGNTIYF. In nucleotides, the CDR3 is TGTGCCAGCAGCTACGTAAGGAGCTCTGGAAACACCATATATTTT.

The V gene is TRBV10-1, the J gene TRBJ1-5; the match to TRBD1 covers 7 bases. This CDR3 spans 17 amino acids. In germline, CDR1 is WNHNN, CDR2 SYGVQD (reference sequence). The trim removed 4 bases at V and 0 bases at J, leaving 9 bases unmatched. The CDR3: CASSAQGLHRSNQPQHF. In nucleotides, the CDR3 is TGCGCCAGCAGTGCACAGGGGCTCCATCGTAGCAATCAGCCCCAGCATTTT.

The gene calls are TRBV28 and TRBJ2-4; 10 bases line up with TRBD1. V lost 4 bases to trimming and J lost 1 base; unmatched junction nucleotides: 10. The CDR3 contains 18 residues. Germline CDR1 is MDHEN and CDR2 is SYDVKM. The CDR3 is CASSWGTGEGLAKNIQYF. In nucleotides, the CDR3 is TGTGCCAGCAGTTGGGGGACAGGGGAAGGGTTGGCCAAAAACATTCAGTACTTC.

The chain combines TRBV7-2 with TRBJ2-3, with 10 bases fitting TRBD2. CDR3 length equals 15 residues. Germline V gives CDR1 SGHTA, CDR2 FQGNSA. J was trimmed by 9 bases and V by 5 bases; bases with no gene match: 11. CDR3 in amino acids: CASSPFSGGAGTQYF. The CDR3, as DNA: TGTGCCAGCAGCCCCTTCAGCGGGGGGGCCGGGACGCAGTATTTT.

This clone was counted once. This chain connects TRBV5-6 to TRBJ1-1; D might be TRBD1 (6 bases). Trimming took off 3 bases at V and 4 bases at J, with 13 bases between the two ends. This CDR3 spans 14 amino acids. From germline, CDR1 is SGHDT and CDR2 YYEEEE. The CDR3 DNA reads as TGTGCCAGCAGCTCTACAGGGTTGGCCACTGAAGCTTTCTTT. Translation: CASSSTGLATEAFF.

The chain recombines TRBV2 with TRBJ1-2; 7 bases fit TRBD1. Germline assignment: CDR1 SNHLY and CDR2 FYNNEI. The junction had 12 bases not matched to a gene; V was cut back by 6 bases and J by 5 bases. The CDR3 covers 15 residues. This CDR3 is CASRLVPGQRYGYTF. DNA of the CDR3: TGTGCCAGCAGACTTGTACCGGGACAGCGGTATGGCTACACCTTC.

This clone was picked up one time. The J gene is TRBJ2-1, the V gene TRBV3-1 (or the pseudogene TRBV3-2); 9 positions agree with TRBD1. Germline CDR1 is LGHDT and CDR2 is YNNKEL (reference sequence). Trimming cost V 0 bases and J 4 bases; bases outside gene matches: 4. The CDR3 totals 16 residues. CDR3 nucleotide sequence: TGTGCCAGCAGCCAAGATGGGGGACAGGGATACAATGAGCAGTTCTTC. Residues: CASSQDGGQGYNEQFF.

Notes on this clone: The same CDR3 arises from other DNA sequences in this sample as well. The V call is TRBV5-1, the J call TRBJ1-5; tentatively, D is TRBD1 (5 bases). Deletions cut 4 bases from V and 0 bases from J, with 8 bases between. Germline V gives CDR1 SGHRS, CDR2 YFSETQ. CDR3 size: 14 residues. The CDR3, as DNA: TGCGCCAGCAGCCCCGACAGTAGCAATCAGCCCCAGCATTTT. The encoded protein is CASSPDSSNQPQHF.

The chain couples TRBV2 to TRBJ2-7, with unresolved D. Trimming shortened V by 5 bases and J by 3 bases, and 5 bases separated the two germline ends. The CDR3 has 11 amino acids. CDR1 is SNHLY, CDR2 FYNNEI, per germline. The CDR3 loop reads CASSSNYEQYF. The DNA for the CDR3 is TGTGCCAGCAGTTCTAACTACGAGCAGTACTTC.

This clone was seen a few times. The chain carries TRBV6-5 and TRBJ1-1, with a tentative D call TRBD1 (5 bases). The V and J ends lost 0 bases and 6 bases respectively, with 14 bases between them. Germline-derived CDR1 and CDR2 are MNHEY and SVGAGI. The CDR3 length is 15 residues. The CDR3: CASSYSGQGLAEAFF. Here the CDR3 DNA reads TGTGCCAGCAGTTACTCGGGGCAGGGTTTGGCTGAAGCTTTCTTT.

V gene TRBV28 combines with J gene TRBJ1-5; D remains ambiguous. CDR1 is MDHEN, CDR2 SYDVKM, per germline. V was shortened by 5 bases and J by 11 bases, with 13 bases between the two germline ends. There are 12 residues in the CDR3. CDR3: CASSPRVLAQHF. The CDR3 DNA follows: TGTGCCAGCAGTCCACGGGTTTTGGCCCAGCATTTT.